This T cell receptor (beta chain) was obtained from a study of blood T cell repertoires in COVID-19 (dated by TCRdb to the early 2020s). With regard to the full study: Collaborator samples came from the United States, Italy and Spain and covered acute and convalescent phases of COVID-19. The material from the prospective study consisted of cDNA or gDNA derived from T cells, B-cell-depleted T cells, or PBMCs. Subjects who had been exposed to COVID-19, were actively infected with it, or had recovered from it provided the deeply sampled blood TCRbeta repertoires that made up the dataset. A freely available public database, intended as a resource for researchers studying the immune response to SARS-CoV-2, is where the repertoires were released. The samples were drawn from two sources: the first 160 participants of the ongoing ImmuneRACE study, and 1,000 to 1,500 subjects contributed by 6 global collaborators. Nearly every sample came with metadata listing a de-identified subject ID, COVID-19 status, age in years and sex. HLA class I and class II types, where available, came from metadata supplied by the sample provider rather than from assay-based typing.

A note on this clone: Its antigen specificity is not known. There are no base qualities to consult, and no much larger clone falls within one base.

The immunoSEQ Assay, a bias-controlled multiplex PCR, was used to amplify TCRbeta CDR3 regions from genomic DNA. On the authors' methods: Within the assay, amplification of reference gene primers was used to estimate how many nucleated cells each sample contained. To quantify the absolute abundance of each unique TCRbeta CDR3 rearrangement, sequence reads were collapsed and filtered. Productive Simpson clonality was computed per sample as the square root of Simpson's diversity index over productive rearrangements. The table was pulled from immuneACCESS by TCRdb, which kept in-frame rearrangements only. Such tables lose some clones; where checked, under half of the loss comes from unresolved V genes, and the rest has no known cause. For V, J and clone size, that table is used; D and trimming come from the DNA. Present in this sample are around 230,000 clones, about nine tenths of which were seen just once. Clones ranked in the top ten supply over 9% of the sample.

Looking up the germline V gene (reference sequence) yields CDR1 LNHNV and CDR2 YYDKDF. V lost 1 base and J lost 8 bases; the stretch between them is 15 bases long. The CDR3 covers 15 residues, taking in both the cysteine and the phenylalanine. The CDR3 DNA has 45 bases and is translated from base 1. On the study overall, not on this receptor specifically: How much clinical and demographic metadata was included differed by source and by participant, and the metadata was provided uncurated.

Participants in the prospective study were aged roughly 18 to 95 years, lived in 20 to 30 United States geographic areas, and enrolled through a virtual design. Cohort assignment in the prospective study relied on participant-reported clinical history from a screening survey and a study questionnaire. Mobile phlebotomists in the prospective study collected whole blood, serum and a nasopharyngeal or oropharyngeal swab from every participant. Additional blood draws and questionnaires over an approximately 2-month period could optionally be provided by prospective study participants. Before DNA extraction, blood samples from the prospective study were shipped at room temperature or frozen.

The sequence was obtained from a man younger than 35 with acute COVID-19. This chain is built from TRBV15 and TRBJ2-1, with a tentative D gene TRBD2 over 7 matching bases. Sequences were obtained from PBMCs or T cells enriched from blood (not recorded which). For the CDR3, the sequence is CATSRAAGDYHEQFF. The bases are TGTGCCACCAGCAGAGCCGCAGGGGACTATCATGAGCAGTTCTTC.